The 18 T cell receptor beta chains below come from one sample, sequenced in a study of tumor and adjacent non-tumor tissue in lung cancer. A modified ARM-PCR protocol with three rounds of nested PCR amplified TCRbeta. TCRdb re-analysed the multiplex PCR reads in MiXCR, keeping a single row per CDR3 protein. The repertoire consists of some 99,000 distinct CDR3 sequences, with 50% to 70% occurring once and the leading ten covering roughly 19%. RNA was extracted from bulk tissue without any cell sorting. The normal lung tissue was taken more than 3 cm from the tumor edge. The sample taken for sequencing was distant non-tumor lung tissue. Every receptor here comes from a man in his 60s with non-small cell lung cancer.

About this clonotype itself: This clone may be a read error of a much larger clone one base away. The chain is built from TRBV20-1 and TRBJ1-1; no firm D call. Germline CDR1 DFQATT, CDR2 SNEGSKA (reference sequence). The ends were cut back, 3 bases at V and 2 bases at J, with 13 bases in the middle. This CDR3 is 14 amino acids long. CDR3 nucleotide sequence: TGCAGTGCTAGGGGTTTAGGCCATAACACTGAAGCTTTCTTT. Amino acid sequence: CSARGLGHNTEAFF.

This clonotype appeared many times. This chain uses TRBV28 with TRBJ2-7; TRBD1 matches 8 bases. Per germline, CDR1 MDHEN and CDR2 SYDVKM. V lost 4 bases, J lost 2 bases, and 4 bases stayed unmatched. The CDR3 consists of 14 residues. The CDR3 DNA reads as TGTGCCAGCAGTTCTATGACAGGGGCCTACGAGCAGTACTTC. The encoded protein is CASSSMTGAYEQYF.

This rearrangement joins TRBV20-1 to TRBJ1-1; weak D call: TRBD1 (5 bases). The V gene lost 6 bases and the J gene lost 6 bases, with 17 bases spanning the gap. Germline CDR1 reads DFQATT; CDR2 reads SNEGSKA (reference sequence). The CDR3 has 13 residues. The chain's CDR3 is CSATPGAVSEAFF. The CDR3 region has the DNA TGCAGTGCCACTCCTGGGGCAGTTTCTGAAGCTTTCTTT.

This clonotype was detected many times. The J gene is TRBJ2-7, the V gene TRBV28; D is unclear. Germline values: CDR1 MDHEN, CDR2 SYDVKM. The V end was cut by 1 base, the J end by 9 bases, with 7 bases between. The CDR3 covers 11 residues. The CDR3 coding sequence is TGTGCCAGCAGTTTATCCTCGGGGCAGTACTTC. Its protein product is CASSLSSGQYF.

On this clonotype itself: A read error may produce the germline difference seen at one junction end. The chain is built from TRBV6-1 and TRBJ2-7; perhaps TRBD1 as D (5 bases). This CDR3 has 15 residues. Germline V gene data show CDR1 as MNHNS and CDR2 as SASEGT. The CDR3, as DNA: TGTGCCAGCAGTGATCAGGGAACTCCGTTTTACGAGCAGTGCTTC. Its translation is CASSDQGTPFYEQCF.

With respect to this clonotype: Its ends do not fully match the called genes, so a read error is possible. The DNA for the CDR3 is TGCACCAGCAGCTTGGGGTTCTCCTATAATTCAGCCCTCCACTTT. This sequence encodes CTSSLGFSYNSALHF. The genes are TRBV5-1 and TRBJ1-6; no clear D gene. This CDR3 has 15 amino acids. Germline values: CDR1 SGHRS, CDR2 YFSETQ.

The chain employs TRBV24-1 and TRBJ2-1, with 10 bases that match TRBD2. Germline V gene data show CDR1 as KGHDR and CDR2 as SFDVKD. This CDR3 has 16 amino acids. The V and J ends lost 6 bases and 5 bases, in that order; junction bases with no gene match: 9. The CDR3 nucleotides read TGTGCCACCAGTTCCCCACTAGCGGGAAGAGACAATGAGCAGTTCTTC. It yields the protein CATSSPLAGRDNEQFF.

Worth noting for this clonotype: The final CDR3 position lacks the conserved phenylalanine or tryptophan, pointing to a likely read error. The DNA is left out, because the CDR3 cannot be placed on it with certainty; the CDR3 is given as TCRdb lists it. V gene TRBV12-3 or TRBV12-4 combines with J gene TRBJ1-1; the table names TRBD1, a call not compared with the DNA. Termini included, the CDR3 measures 14 amino acids. CDR3 protein: CASRGGGQSTEALS.

This clonotype appeared a single time. This chain connects TRBV11-3 to TRBJ2-5; D remains ambiguous. Germline V lookup: CDR1 SGHNT, CDR2 YENEEA. Trimming removed 10 bases at V and 0 bases at J, with 9 bases between. The CDR3 runs to 12 residues. The chain's CDR3 is CATQTNQETQYF. DNA for the CDR3: TGTGCCACTCAGACGAACCAAGAGACCCAGTACTTC.

This clonotype was seen a handful of times. A much larger clone is a single base away; this may be a read error. The chain uses TRBV4-3 and TRBJ2-1; 13 nucleotides agree with TRBD2. CDR1 is LGHNA and CDR2 is YSLEER in the germline V gene. The CDR3 consists of 16 residues. The CDR3 is CASSQGTSGRANEQSF. The CDR3 nucleotides read TGCGCCAGCAGCCAAGGAACTAGCGGGAGGGCGAATGAGCAGTCCTTC.

This clonotype was recorded at least ten times. The chain couples TRBV5-5 to TRBJ2-2; a weak D match, TRBD1 (5 bases). Trimming removed 5 bases at V and 4 bases at J, with 9 bases between. Germline V lookup: CDR1 SGHKS, CDR2 YYEKEE (reference sequence). This CDR3 contains 13 residues. CDR3 amino acids: CASRRQFTGELFF. DNA of the CDR3: TGTGCCAGCAGACGACAGTTCACCGGGGAGCTGTTTTTT.

This clonotype was seen ten or more times. This chain joins TRBV6-5 and TRBJ2-4; no definite D call. Trimming cost V 2 bases and J 10 bases, with 12 bases left between them. The CDR3 sequence is 13 residues long. Germline values: CDR1 MNHEY, CDR2 SVGAGI. The CDR3 region is CASSYDPLGIQYF. Here the CDR3 DNA reads TGTGCCAGCAGTTACGACCCCCTTGGGATTCAGTACTTC.

As for this clonotype: The junction differs from germline at one of its ends, possibly a read error. V and J are TRBV12-3 or TRBV12-4 and TRBJ2-1; 9 bases align to TRBD1. This CDR3 spans 12 amino acids. In nucleotides, the CDR3 is TGTGCCAGCAGGCCCAGGACAGGGGCTATGCTCTTC. Protein sequence: CASRPRTGAMLF.

In this sample, this clonotype turned up once. Germline and junction disagree at one end, which may indicate a read error. The chain carries TRBV6-5 and TRBJ2-6; D possibly corresponds to TRBD1 (7 bases). Germline V gives CDR1 MNHEY, CDR2 SVGAGI. The CDR3 runs to 19 residues. This CDR3 reads CTSSLLGRGVSSGANVLTF. The CDR3 DNA is TGTACCAGCAGCCTCCTGGGCAGGGGGGTCTCCTCTGGGGCCAACGTCCTGACTTTC.

This clonotype was found a few times. A read error may be the cause here, since a much bigger clone is one base away. The V gene is TRBV29-1, the J gene TRBJ2-2; 9 nucleotides agree with TRBD1. The CDR3 loop spans 15 amino acids. Germline V lookup: CDR1 SQVTM, CDR2 ANQGSEA. CDR3 in amino acids: CSVPGTGLHTGELSF. The DNA for the CDR3 is TGCAGCGTTCCCGGGACAGGGTTACACACCGGGGAGCTGTCTTTT.

The chain is built from TRBV4-1 and TRBJ1-1; perhaps TRBD1 as D (5 bases). Germline V gene data show CDR1 as MGHRA and CDR2 as YSYEKL. Trimming cost V 0 bases and J 9 bases, with 29 bases left between them. CDR3 length: 19 residues. CDR3 residues: CASSQDLFGISAPGAKAFF. CDR3 nucleotides: TGCGCCAGCAGCCAAGATCTCTTCGGCATAAGCGCACCTGGGGCTAAAGCTTTCTTT.

This clonotype has ten or more counts. This CDR3 is CASSILAGGANEQFF. CDR3 DNA: TGTGCCAGCAGTATACTAGCGGGAGGGGCAAATGAGCAGTTCTTC. The rearrangement uses TRBV28 and TRBJ2-1; TRBD2 matches 13 bases. J gave up 7 bases and V 5 bases, and 5 bases lay outside the gene matches. The CDR3 runs 15 residues. Germline CDR1 is MDHEN and CDR2 is SYDVKM. Supplemented by reference TRBV28 and TRBJ2-1, the full variable domain reads DVKVTQSSRYLVKRTGEKVFLECVQDMDHENMFWYRQDPGLGLRLIYFSYDVKMKEKGDIPEGYSVSREKKERFSLILESASTNQTSMYLCASSILAGGANEQFFGPGTRLTVL.

This clonotype was counted many times. The rearrangement joins TRBV20-1 to TRBJ1-5; D uncertain. This CDR3 contains 13 residues. Trimming removed 3 bases at V and 3 bases at J, with 9 bases between. Germline assignment: CDR1 DFQATT and CDR2 SNEGSKA (reference sequence). This chain's CDR3 is CSASSGSNQPQHF. The CDR3, as DNA: TGCAGTGCTAGTTCGGGCTCCAATCAGCCCCAGCATTTT.